What follows describes a single T cell receptor (beta chain). The antigen remains unidentified. V was clipped by 8 bases and J by 8 bases, with 16 bases between them. The germline V gene encodes CDR1 MNHEY and CDR2 SMNVEV (reference sequence). This CDR3 spans 12 amino acids. This sample is drawn from a study of shared clonotypes between healthy human individuals. Assay used: immunoSEQ multiplex PCR; TCRdb lists only in-frame clones, some missing. The sample yields about 2.2 million clones, 85% to 95% seen once. The naive CD8 subset, CD45RO-negative cells positively selected for CCR7, excluded terminally differentiated effector memory CD45RA+ cells. Study-wide results and limits: Four donors shared roughly 5% of their naive CD4 clonotypes.

V and J are TRBV27 and TRBJ2-7; D is unclear. This sequence was found in a man between 18 and 29 years old in good health. Some clones in this sample may be carry-over from other donors' samples. What was sequenced was naive CD8+ T cells from PBMCs. CDR3 nucleotide sequence: TGTGCCAGCGGGGATTATTTGGGAAAGCAGTACTTC. Translation gives CASGDYLGKQYF.